The 3 T cell receptor beta chains below were found in one sample sequenced in a study of blood T cell repertoires in COVID-19. The method was immunoSEQ multiplex PCR; TCRdb's version includes in-frame clones alone and lacks a portion of them. The table shows about 80,000 clones, with 83% occurring only once. The sequenced sample consisted of peripheral blood. The source is a man older than 75 with active or convalescent COVID-19.

V and J are TRBV6-9 and TRBJ1-5; perhaps TRBD1 as D (5 bases). The V end was cut by 7 bases, the J end by 7 bases, with 20 bases between. The CDR3 is 15 residues long. Germline CDR1 and CDR2: MNHGY and SVAAGI. In DNA form, the CDR3 reads TGTGCCAGCACGCGCAGCAGGGTTGCGTGGCAGCCCCAGCATTTT. Protein sequence: CASTRSRVAWQPQHF.

The chain recombines TRBV14 with TRBJ2-2, with TRBD2 as a possible D gene (6 bases). Germline CDR1 and CDR2: SGHDN and FVKESK. V lost 4 bases and J lost 2, with 8 bases in between. CDR3 length: 14 residues. This chain's CDR3 is CASSRRGNTGELFF. The DNA of the CDR3 is TGTGCCAGCAGCCGGAGGGGAAACACCGGGGAGCTGTTTTTT.

V is TRBV9 and J is TRBJ2-3; 7 bases line up with TRBD2. The CDR3 is 18 residues long. CDR1 and CDR2 (germline): SGDLS, YYNGEE. V was pared by 3 bases and J by 3 bases, with 16 bases of the junction left unmatched. The CDR3 region is CASSASGASGRITDTQYF. The DNA of the CDR3 is TGTGCCAGCAGCGCCTCCGGGGCTAGCGGCCGAATTACAGATACGCAGTATTTT.